This entry is about one T cell receptor beta chain. Antigen: not known. The CDR3 is made up of 14 amino acids. The J segment lost 3 bases and the V segment lost 5 bases, leaving 4 bases of the junction unmatched. Germline values: CDR1 MDHEN, CDR2 SYDVKM. Unique molecular identifiers (one per individual cDNA molecule) were attached. MiXCR was run by TCRdb on the 5' RACE reads, yielding one entry per CDR3 protein. The sample lists approximately 45,000 distinct CDR3 sequences, approximately 6% occurring once. The data originate from a study of early T cells in non-severe SARS-CoV-2 infection. For the study at large: Chains stayed unpaired after sequencing of bulk RNA from unsorted whole blood. Study observations and caveats: VDJdb matching favored anti-spike CD8 responses, missing private and CD4 specificities.

This chain connects TRBV28 to TRBJ2-7; 10 nucleotides match TRBD2. The sequenced material came from whole blood. This TCR was sampled from an adult who was a healthcare worker with PCR-confirmed SARS-CoV-2 infection or an uninfected control (not recorded which). This chain's CDR3 is CASSASGGYYEQYF. CDR3 DNA: TGTGCCAGCAGTGCTAGCGGGGGCTACTACGAGCAGTACTTC.